This T cell receptor (beta chain) was captured in a study of long-term antiretroviral therapy in people with HIV (dated by TCRdb to between 2021 and 2023). Context from the whole study: The earliest samples were collected roughly a decade before the 2015 WHO recommendation for immediate ART, at a time when ART was usually postponed until CD4 counts fell. About 35% of the 30 participants with HIV were female. No cross-contamination during QIAcube processing turned up in test extractions that ran a monoclonal T-cell line alongside around 32 polyclonal samples. A total of 192 cryopreserved PBMC samples were contributed to the cohort by 30 adults with confirmed HIV infection, with samples collected serially over a mean of roughly six years (range 1-12). A retrospective serial study tested whether ART initiation and durable HIV suppression were associated with changes in peripheral blood TRB repertoire composition and diversity. Overall study results and their limits: Starting ART was linked to a significant rise in TRB diversity, yet even with long-term ART the diversity remained significantly lower than in transplant donor controls. CDR3 length ranges in HIV repertoires were narrower than in controls, and network structure suggested an antigen-experienced repertoire with only a slight naive shift after ART. The samples were dated from the mid-2000s to the late 2010s, and the ART regimens that were used may be less effective than current ART regimens. Expanded TRB clones identified before ART initiation dominated the repertoire across all time points, though the dominance fluctuated and decreased in many PLHIV after ART. Since PBMC availability was limited, sequencing covered only the TCR beta chain, with no alpha chain pairing. Because pre-ART samples had limited cell numbers, profiling was done on unsorted PBMC rather than on sorted CD4+ and CD8+ T cells. No data were available on ART adherence, viral resistance or therapy changes, limiting inferences about post-ART repertoire changes.

Participants were included only if at least one PBMC sample before ART initiation and at least two post-ART samples were available. All participants with HIV were treated in the United States of America. Before DNA extraction, cryopreserved samples of about 1-11 million PBMC were thawed and then washed. At the time of the earliest PBMC sample for each participant with HIV, ages ranged from roughly 23 to 55 years. Per participant, PBMC samples came from 1-4 timepoints prior to ART initiation and 2-8 timepoints following ART initiation, for a median of 7 samples. For every participant, serial HIV viral load, CD4+ T-cell count, ART history and demographic data were obtained. A Qiagen kit on a QIAcube was used to extract genomic DNA from unsorted PBMC, with samples processed in batches of 12. V drops 7 bases and J drops 3 bases, leaving 12 bases in between. Its CDR3 holds 13 amino acids, cysteine through phenylalanine. Of the read, only the CDR3 DNA is kept; its 39 bases are in frame from base 1. The germline V gene encodes CDR1 LNHDA and CDR2 SQIVND (reference sequence).

The immunoSEQ hsTCRB v3.0 assay was used at survey level resolution to sequence the TRB variable region. The target sequencing depth for TRB was 40,000-50,000 T-cell genomes per sample. TRB libraries were pooled and sequenced on an Illumina MiSeq using a v3 150-cycle kit. In the authors' own workflow: Repertoire analysis ran in R within a reproducible Nextflow workflow covering QC, data transformation and analysis. LymphoSeq2, an R package for AIRR-Seq data exploration, was used to implement custom analyses. A handful of samples that yielded fewer than 5000 total TRB sequences were excluded, so that around 190 HIV repertoires were analyzed. Of the roughly 190 retained HIV repertoires, 59 were collected before and under 150 after ART initiation. Each repertoire was downsampled to 5000 TRB nucleotide sequences, and summary statistics were averaged across 100 downsampling iterations. The analysis kept only TRB sequences whose CDR3 regions were at least seven amino acids long. Two measures captured diversity: a Shannon entropy-derived clonality score and the Gini coefficient. In the repertoire networks, any two of the top 5000 CDR3 amino acid sequences were linked whenever the two sequences differed by an edit distance of one. Antigen specificity groups and MHC restriction were predicted for TRB CDR3 amino acid sequences with GLIPH2. CDR3 amino acid sequences were matched against VDJdb and McPAS-TCR to flag known CMV, EBV, HIV or tissue antigen associations. Pre-ART, post-ART and control groups were compared with Wilcoxon signed-rank tests and Holm-Bonferroni correction. In TCRdb, the immuneACCESS table is reduced to in-frame sequences with V and J assigned. These tables do not hold every clone; where another copy was compared, an unresolved V gene accounts for under half, and the others remain unexplained. The DNA was the basis for D and trimming; V, J and clone size are from that table. A total of around 27,000 clones appear in this sample, approximately 80% of them only once. The ten top clones hold 5.5% of the sample.

A remark on this clone: Its binding antigen is unknown. Base quality data are lacking; no much larger clone is found one base away.

The sequence is built from TRBV19 and TRBJ1-1, with TRBD1 tentatively as D gene (5 bases match). The TCR sequence derives from a woman aged 25-40 years with HIV. The specimen was unsorted PBMCs, collected 1.1 years before starting antiretroviral therapy. The CDR3 reads CASTYRRYTEAFF. The DNA is as follows: TGTGCCAGTACCTACAGGAGATACACTGAAGCTTTCTTT.